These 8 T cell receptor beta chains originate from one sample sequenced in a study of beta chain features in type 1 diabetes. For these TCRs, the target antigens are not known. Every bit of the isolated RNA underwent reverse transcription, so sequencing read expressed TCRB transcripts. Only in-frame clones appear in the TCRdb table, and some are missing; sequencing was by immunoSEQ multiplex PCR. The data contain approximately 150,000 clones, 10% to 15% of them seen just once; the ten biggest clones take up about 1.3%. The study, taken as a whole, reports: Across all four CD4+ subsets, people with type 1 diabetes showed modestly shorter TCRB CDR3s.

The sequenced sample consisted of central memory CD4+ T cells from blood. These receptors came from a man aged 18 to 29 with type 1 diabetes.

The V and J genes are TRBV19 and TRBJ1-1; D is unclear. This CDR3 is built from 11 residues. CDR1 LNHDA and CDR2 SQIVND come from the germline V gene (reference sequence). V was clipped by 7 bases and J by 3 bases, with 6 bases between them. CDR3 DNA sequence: TGTGCCAGTACAGCCTACACTGAAGCTTTCTTT. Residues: CASTAYTEAFF.

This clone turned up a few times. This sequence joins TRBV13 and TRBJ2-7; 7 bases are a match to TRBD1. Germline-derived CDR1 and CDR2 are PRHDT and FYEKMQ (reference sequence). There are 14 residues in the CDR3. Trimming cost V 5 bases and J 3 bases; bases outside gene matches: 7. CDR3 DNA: TGTGCCAGCAGCCACTCGACAGGGCACTACGAGCAGTACTTC. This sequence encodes CASSHSTGHYEQYF.

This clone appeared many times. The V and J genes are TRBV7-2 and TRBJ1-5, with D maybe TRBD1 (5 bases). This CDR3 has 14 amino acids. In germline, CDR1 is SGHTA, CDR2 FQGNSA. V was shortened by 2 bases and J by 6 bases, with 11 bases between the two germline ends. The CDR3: CASSLKMGPQPQHF. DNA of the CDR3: TGTGCCAGCAGCTTAAAGATGGGGCCTCAGCCCCAGCATTTT.

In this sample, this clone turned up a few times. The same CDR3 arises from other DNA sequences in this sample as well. The CDR3 protein is CAWSVNGGTDTQYF. CDR3 nucleotides: TGTGCCTGGAGTGTTAACGGGGGCACAGATACGCAGTATTTT. The gene calls are TRBV30 and TRBJ2-3; TRBD2 might be the D (5 bases). This CDR3 comprises 14 residues. Germline-derived CDR1 and CDR2 are GTSNPN and SVGIG (reference sequence). V dropped 0 bases and J dropped 1 base, with 8 bases sitting between them.

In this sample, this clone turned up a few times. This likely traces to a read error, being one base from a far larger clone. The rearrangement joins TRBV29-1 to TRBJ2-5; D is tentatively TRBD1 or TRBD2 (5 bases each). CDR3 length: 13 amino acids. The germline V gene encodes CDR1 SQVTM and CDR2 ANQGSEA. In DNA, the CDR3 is TGCCGCGTGCTGACTACTGGGGGAGAGACCCAGTACTTC. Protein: CRVLTTGGETQYF. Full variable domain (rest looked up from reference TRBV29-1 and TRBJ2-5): SAVISQKPSRDICQRGTSLTIQCQVDSQVTMMFWYRQQPGQSLTLIATANQGSEATYESGFVIDKFPISRPNLTFSTLTVSNMSPEDSSIYLCRVLTTGGETQYFGPGTRLLVL.

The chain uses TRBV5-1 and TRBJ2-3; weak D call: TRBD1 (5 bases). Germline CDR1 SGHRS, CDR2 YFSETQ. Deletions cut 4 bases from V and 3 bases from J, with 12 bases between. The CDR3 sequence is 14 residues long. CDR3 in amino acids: CASSLRQFTDTQYF. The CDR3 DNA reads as TGCGCCAGCAGCCTAAGACAGTTTACAGATACGCAGTATTTT. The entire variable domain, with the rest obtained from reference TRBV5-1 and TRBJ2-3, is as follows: KAGVTQTPRYLIKTRGQQVTLSCSPISGHRSVSWYQQTPGQGLQFLFEYFSETQRNKGNFPGRFSGRQFSNSRSEMNVSTLELGDSALYLCASSLRQFTDTQYFGPGTRLTVL.

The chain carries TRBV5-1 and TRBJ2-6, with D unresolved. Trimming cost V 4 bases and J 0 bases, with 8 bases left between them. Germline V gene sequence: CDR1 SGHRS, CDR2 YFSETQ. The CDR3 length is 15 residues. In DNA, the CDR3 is TGCGCCAGCAGCGCGGTATACTCTGGGGCCAACGTCCTGACTTTC. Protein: CASSAVYSGANVLTF.

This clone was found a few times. CDR3 DNA: TGTGCCAGCGGCGAACCCGACAGGGGTGAGACCCAGTACTTC. This codes for CASGEPDRGETQYF. The chain combines TRBV28 with TRBJ2-5; 8 positions agree with TRBD1. V lost 8 bases and J lost 5; bases outside the gene matches: 10. Germline assignment: CDR1 MDHEN and CDR2 SYDVKM. This CDR3 has 14 residues. The full variable domain, rest sourced from reference TRBV28 and TRBJ2-5, is DVKVTQSSRYLVKRTGEKVFLECVQDMDHENMFWYRQDPGLGLRLIYFSYDVKMKEKGDIPEGYSVSREKKERFSLILESASTNQTSMYLCASGEPDRGETQYFGPGTRLLVL.